This TCR beta chain appears in the sequencing data of a study of T cell responses to AZD1222 COVID-19 vaccine (dated by TCRdb to the early 2020s). Background on the whole study: AZD1222 recipients with second doses at about 4 weeks or about 12 weeks were pooled, because spike-specific TCR depth and breadth did not differ between schedules. A total of just over 230 trial participants underwent TCR sequencing, of whom some 200 had received two doses of AZD1222 and 26 had received two doses of the MenACWY control vaccine. Trial participants were enrolled by age into subgroups of 18-55, 56-69 and 70-plus years, and around 150, 29 and 61 TCR-sequenced participants, respectively, were included in these subgroups. The study at large found these results: CD4 TCRs associated with the vaccine covered the entire spike protein, and the dominant responses were in regions 160-218 and 743-854. Because no samples from the day 14 peak response were available, repertoires could be characterized only after the peak T cell response. Conclusions about previously exposed vaccinees were limited because only a handful of AZD1222 recipients were SARS-CoV-2 seropositive at baseline. Epitopes outside the regions mutated in the B.1.351 and B.1.1.7 variants were reportedly recognized by nearly half of the unique spike-specific TCRs. The 56-69-year group was small, and its depth increase did not reach significance, likely because of low power. Participants were mostly white British, with more females than males. The authors suggested clonal diversity may have been underestimated. Spike-specific TCR breadth and depth rose significantly after two AZD1222 doses compared with day 0 and with MenACWY recipients.

The CDR3 regions of human TCRbeta chains were analyzed by immunosequencing. Concerning the study's data processing: Repertoire TCRs were matched against a reference library of SARS-CoV-2-specific TCRs generated with the MIRA antigen-specificity platform. Breadth meant the fraction of unique TCRs that were SARS-CoV-2-associated, whereas depth meant the fraction of total T cells that were SARS-CoV-2-associated. Using the MIRA data, each spike-specific TCR was mapped to the spike region that the TCR reacts to and placed in a CD4 or CD8 class. Log10-transformed breadth and depth values were compared by one-way ANOVA with Sidak's multiple comparisons tests. TCRdb retrieved this table from immuneACCESS and kept in-frame rearrangements only. Not all clones are present; in checked studies, unresolved V genes account for under half, and no reason is known for the remainder. From that table come the V and J calls and clone size; the DNA was used to work out D and trimming. This sample holds some 170,000 clones; approximately 88% were observed only once. Approximately 1.8% of the sample rests with the top ten.

Of note for this clone: Its antigen is still unknown. No much larger clone exists at a distance of one base, and base qualities are not known.

The germline V gene (reference sequence) sets CDR1 to SGHNT and CDR2 to YYREEE. The cysteine opens and the phenylalanine closes a CDR3 of 13 amino acids. The CDR3 DNA has 39 bases and is translated from base 1. From V the trimming removes 2 bases and from J it removes 9 bases, while the gene matches leave 1 base of the junction unaccounted for. Sample time point, as interpreted from the label and publication: baseline before first vaccination. The vaccinee samples were drawn from two UK trials, COV001 and COV002, one of which was a single-blind randomized controlled phase 2/3 trial testing AZD1222 (ChAdOx1 nCoV-19) in healthy adults. For TCRbeta chain sequencing, PBMC samples were collected from trial participants at day 0 and at day 28 after the second dose.

The chain is assembled from TRBV5-4 and TRBJ1-6, with 8 bases in between that match TRBD1. This receptor was identified in an adult in good health. The sequences come from peripheral blood, collected on day 0 of AZD1222 vaccination. The CDR3 has the sequence CASSFDRGSPLHF. In nucleotide form, the sequence is TGTGCCAGCAGCTTCGACAGGGGTTCACCCCTCCACTTT.